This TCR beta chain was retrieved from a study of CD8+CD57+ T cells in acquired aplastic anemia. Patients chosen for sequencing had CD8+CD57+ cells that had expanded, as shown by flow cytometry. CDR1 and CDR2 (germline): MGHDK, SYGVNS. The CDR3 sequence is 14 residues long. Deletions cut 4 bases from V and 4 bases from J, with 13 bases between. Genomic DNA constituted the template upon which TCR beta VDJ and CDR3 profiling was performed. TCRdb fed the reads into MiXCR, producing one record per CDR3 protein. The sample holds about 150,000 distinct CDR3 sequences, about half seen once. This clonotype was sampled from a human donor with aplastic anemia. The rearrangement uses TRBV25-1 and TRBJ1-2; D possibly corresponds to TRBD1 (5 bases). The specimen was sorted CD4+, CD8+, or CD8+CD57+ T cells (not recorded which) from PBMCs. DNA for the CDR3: TGTGCCAGCAGTGCAAGTGGGACCGCCTATGGCTACACCTTC. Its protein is CASSASGTAYGYTF.